This entry lists 10 T cell receptor beta chains sequenced from one sample in a study of cytomegalovirus exposure and HLA in healthy donors. A multiplex PCR was run with 60 Vbeta primers and 13 Jbeta primers. The table came from immunoSEQ multiplex PCR; TCRdb's copy has only in-frame clones and leaves some out. The data contain about 160,000 clones, 78% of them singletons. The sequenced sample was PBMCs. The receptors shown here come from a woman aged 40 to 55 in good health and CMV-seronegative.

The CDR3 spells CASSIVGTAYEQYF. Here the CDR3 DNA reads TGTGCCAGTAGTATAGTCGGGACAGCCTACGAGCAGTACTTC. V usage is TRBV19 and J usage is TRBJ2-7, with 7 bases lining up with TRBD1. Looked up from germline, CDR1 is LNHDA and CDR2 is SQIVND (reference sequence). J gave up 2 bases and V 1 base, and 2 bases lay outside the gene matches. The CDR3 runs to 14 residues.

The rearrangement joins TRBV28 to TRBJ2-3, with a tentative D call TRBD1 (5 bases). The CDR3 extends over 15 amino acids. Between the trimmed V and J ends, which lost 5 bases and 4 bases, there was a span of 16 bases. Germline V gene lookup returns CDR1 MDHEN and CDR2 SYDVKM. The CDR3 is CASSPGDSRPDTQYF. CDR3 bases: TGTGCCAGCAGTCCCGGCGACAGTCGTCCAGATACGCAGTATTTT.

The chain employs TRBV10-2 and TRBJ2-5, with 13 bases identical to TRBD2. The trim removed 7 bases at V and 5 bases at J, leaving 7 bases unmatched. Germline values: CDR1 WSHSY, CDR2 SAAADI. The length of the CDR3 is 15 residues. The CDR3 region has the DNA TGCGCCAGCAAAACTAGCGGGGGGGCCTGGGAGACCCAGTACTTC. It specifies CASKTSGGAWETQYF.

This chain uses TRBV6-1 with TRBJ1-2, with 7 positions matching TRBD1. The CDR3 consists of 14 residues. Germline V gives CDR1 MNHNS, CDR2 SASEGT. V was pared by 8 bases and J by 0 bases, with 6 bases of the junction left unmatched. CDR3 loop: CASLDRAANYGYTF. In DNA, the CDR3 is TGTGCCAGCTTAGACAGGGCAGCTAACTATGGCTACACCTTC.

The chain joins TRBV5-1 to TRBJ1-2; a possible D gene is TRBD1 (5 bases). The CDR3 length is 12 residues. V gave up 7 bases and J gave up 3 bases, with 10 bases separating them. CDR1 and CDR2 (germline): SGHRS, YFSETQ. The CDR3, as DNA: TGCGCCAGCCGGGGGGAAGACTATGGCTACACCTTC. This sequence encodes CASRGEDYGYTF.

This chain uses TRBV28 with TRBJ1-5; D unclear. There are 13 residues in the CDR3. Trimming took 6 bases from V and 6 from J, leaving 12 bases between them. The germline gives CDR1 MDHEN, CDR2 SYDVKM. The CDR3 reads CASSLQEIQPQHF. The CDR3 DNA reads as TGTGCCAGCAGCCTCCAGGAAATTCAGCCCCAGCATTTT.

There are a few counts of this clone. This chain joins TRBV5-1 and TRBJ1-6; 8 bases fit TRBD1. V gave up 0 bases and J gave up 8 bases; unmatched junction bases: 4. The CDR3 totals 15 residues. Germline CDR1 SGHRS, CDR2 YFSETQ. The CDR3 here is CASSLAGQGYSPLHF. The CDR3 DNA follows: TGCGCCAGCAGCTTGGCAGGACAGGGATATTCACCCCTCCACTTT.

The chain links TRBV14 to TRBJ2-7; the D gene is possibly TRBD2 (7 bases). This CDR3 comprises 14 residues. CDR1 is SGHDN, CDR2 FVKESK, per germline. The V end was cut by 1 base, the J end by 6 bases, with 13 bases between. In nucleotides, the CDR3 is TGTGCCAGCAGCCAAGGGGGGGGGCACGGCGAGCAGTACTTC. This codes for CASSQGGGHGEQYF.

CDR3 bases: TGTGCCAGCAGCTTGGGACCTACAGGGACCGATCAGCCCCAGCATTTT. Translating gives CASSLGPTGTDQPQHF. V gene TRBV5-5 combines with J gene TRBJ1-5; a weak D match, TRBD1 (6 bases). The ends were cut back, 0 bases at V and 5 bases at J, with 15 bases in the middle. Per the germline V gene, CDR1 is SGHKS and CDR2 is YYEKEE (reference sequence). This CDR3 has 16 residues.

This clone was recorded only once. This chain joins TRBV7-9 and TRBJ2-7; 9 nucleotides align to TRBD2. Unmatched junction bases numbered 9, after V lost 0 bases and J lost 3 bases. CDR1 is SEHNR and CDR2 is FQNEAQ in the germline V gene (reference sequence). The CDR3 is 17 amino acids. Here the CDR3 reads CASSLAYGGGAVYEQYF. In DNA form, the CDR3 reads TGTGCCAGCAGCTTAGCGTATGGCGGGGGGGCGGTCTACGAGCAGTACTTC.